One and the same sample provided the 28 T cell receptor beta chains below, sequenced in a study of cytomegalovirus exposure and HLA in healthy donors. The PCR contained 60 Vbeta and 13 Jbeta primers. Assay used: immunoSEQ multiplex PCR; TCRdb lists only in-frame clones, some missing. In the table there are under 200,000 clones, about 70% of which are singletons. The sample consisted of PBMCs. The receptors were gathered from a woman aged 40 to 49 in good health and CMV-seropositive.

This clone was seen just once. This chain uses TRBV19 with TRBJ1-5; tentatively, D is TRBD1 (5 bases). V lost 8 bases and J 3 bases, leaving 11 bases between the germline ends. There are 13 residues in the CDR3. Germline-derived CDR1 and CDR2 are LNHDA and SQIVND (reference sequence). CDR3 protein: CASGGQLNQPQHF. The CDR3 DNA sequence: TGTGCCAGTGGCGGACAACTCAATCAGCCCCAGCATTTT.

This chain connects TRBV6-5 to TRBJ2-7, with 9 bases aligning to TRBD1. The V gene end was trimmed by 4 bases and the J gene end by 7 bases; junction bases not matched to a gene: 11. CDR3 length equals 15 residues. Germline CDR1 MNHEY, CDR2 SVGAGI. CDR3 sequence: CASSSHRDRDVEQYF. As DNA, the CDR3 is TGTGCCAGCAGTTCCCACCGGGACAGGGACGTGGAGCAGTACTTC.

This clone came up once. J is TRBJ1-1 and V is TRBV5-1; 7 nucleotides match TRBD1. Germline V gene data show CDR1 as SGHRS and CDR2 as YFSETQ. V shed 0 bases and J 7 bases; nucleotides not matched to a gene: 6. This CDR3 contains 14 residues. CDR3 loop: CASSLGPGTVEAFF. The CDR3 coding sequence is TGCGCCAGCAGCTTGGGCCCCGGGACAGTTGAAGCTTTCTTT.

This sequence joins TRBV7-2 and TRBJ2-7, with TRBD2 matching 13 bases. V gave up 3 bases and J gave up 6 bases; unmatched junction bases: 11. This CDR3 spans 17 amino acids. The germline gives CDR1 SGHTA, CDR2 FQGNSA. In nucleotides, the CDR3 is TGTGCCAGCAGCTTGGCCCGACTAGCGGGAGGCCTAATCGAGCAGTACTTC. Translation: CASSLARLAGGLIEQYF. Full variable domain (outside the CDR3, taken from reference TRBV7-2 and TRBJ2-7): GAGVSQSPSNKVTEKGKDVELRCDPISGHTALYWYRQSLGQGLEFLIYFQGNSAPDKSGLPSDRFSAERTGGSVSTLTIQRTQQEDSAVYLCASSLARLAGGLIEQYFGPGTRLTVT.

The chain is built from TRBV5-1 and TRBJ2-1; 9 bases line up with TRBD2. V gave up 4 bases and J gave up 4 bases; unmatched junction bases: 6. Per the germline V gene, CDR1 is SGHRS and CDR2 is YFSETQ. The CDR3 sequence is 15 residues long. Here the CDR3 DNA reads TGCGCCAGCAGCGGAATAGCGGGAGCATACAATGAGCAGTTCTTC. It specifies CASSGIAGAYNEQFF.

The V and J genes are TRBV7-2 and TRBJ2-3, with TRBD2 identical over 7 bases. This CDR3 has 14 amino acids. Germline assignment: CDR1 SGHTA and CDR2 FQGNSA. Trimming removed 1 base from V and 8 bases from J; junction bases left unmatched: 6. The CDR3 region has the DNA TGTGCCAGCAGCTTAGGAGGCGGGGGTGCTACGCAGTATTTT. This gives the protein CASSLGGGGATQYF.

As regards this clone: Germline is not matched at one junction end, which may reflect a read error. The genes are TRBV25-1 and TRBJ1-2; 7 bases are a match to TRBD1. The germline V gene encodes CDR1 MGHDK and CDR2 SYGVNS. The CDR3 length is 13 residues. The CDR3 nucleotides read TGTGCCAGCAGTGCCGGCAGGGGGTATGGCTACCCCTTC. Protein: CASSAGRGYGYPF.

The V call is TRBV7-3, the J call TRBJ2-2; 9 positions agree with TRBD1. V trimming: 1 base; J trimming: 5 bases; junction bases outside the gene matches: 2. The germline CDR1 and CDR2 sequences are SGHTA and FQGTGA. The CDR3 length is 15 residues. As DNA, the CDR3 is TGTGCCAGCAGCTTAATGGGACAGGGTACCGGGGAGCTGTTTTTT. Protein: CASSLMGQGTGELFF. Supplemented by reference TRBV7-3 and TRBJ2-2, the full variable domain reads GAGVSQTPSNKVTEKGKYVELRCDPISGHTALYWYRQSLGQGPEFLIYFQGTGAADDSGLPNDRFFAVRPEGSVSTLKIQRTERGDSAVYLCASSLMGQGTGELFFGEGSRLTVL.

CDR3 in DNA: TGCGCCAGCAGCCGCCAGCGGGGAACAGATACGCAGTATTTT. Protein: CASSRQRGTDTQYF. J is TRBJ2-3 and V is TRBV4-1; 7 bases match TRBD2. V dropped 4 bases and J dropped 3; count of bases not matched to a gene: 4. This CDR3 is 14 amino acids long. The germline gives CDR1 MGHRA, CDR2 YSYEKL.

V usage is TRBV12-1 and J usage is TRBJ2-5; the table calls TRBD2, which could not be checked here. TRBV12-1 is labeled a pseudogene. This CDR3 region has 16 residues. DNA of the CDR3: TGTGCCAGCACAAGACTAGCGGGACCGGGGGGAGAGACCCAGTACTTC. Its translation: CASTRLAGPGGETQYF.

The chain uses TRBV10-3 and TRBJ2-1; D gene unclear. V gave up 3 bases and J gave up 0 bases, with 6 bases separating them. The germline gives CDR1 ENHRY, CDR2 SYGVKD. The CDR3 contains 14 residues. This CDR3 reads CAISDSGSYNEQFF. The DNA for the CDR3 is TGTGCCATCAGTGACAGTGGCTCCTACAATGAGCAGTTCTTC.

This clone was recorded once. This CDR3 reads CASSQGWRSYNEQFF. In DNA form, the CDR3 reads TGTGCCAGCAGCCAAGGGTGGAGGTCCTACAATGAGCAGTTCTTC. The chain employs TRBV4-2 and TRBJ2-1, with a tentative D call TRBD2 (5 bases). The CDR3 covers 15 residues. CDR1 is LGHNA, CDR2 YNFKEQ, per germline. Trimming took 1 base from V and 1 from J, leaving 8 bases between them.

This clone turned up a few times. This chain uses TRBV4-3 with TRBJ1-5, with TRBD1 matching 9 bases. Germline assignment: CDR1 LGHNA and CDR2 YSLEER. V lost 0 bases, J lost 6 bases, and 3 bases stayed unmatched. The CDR3 has 15 amino acids. The CDR3 here is CASSQEVGQGQPQHF. The CDR3 DNA reads TGCGCCAGCAGCCAAGAGGTGGGACAGGGTCAGCCCCAGCATTTT.

This chain connects TRBV28 to TRBJ2-7; no definite D call. This CDR3 contains 13 residues. The germline CDR1 and CDR2 sequences are MDHEN and SYDVKM. The V end was cut by 4 bases, the J end by 1 base, with 8 bases between. CDR3 DNA: TGTGCCAGCAGTTCACCCGGTTCCTACGAGCAGTACTTC. Protein sequence: CASSSPGSYEQYF. The full variable domain, its missing parts supplied by reference TRBV28 and TRBJ2-7, is DVKVTQSSRYLVKRTGEKVFLECVQDMDHENMFWYRQDPGLGLRLIYFSYDVKMKEKGDIPEGYSVSREKKERFSLILESASTNQTSMYLCASSSPGSYEQYFGPGTRLTVT.

Worth noting for this clone: An end of the junction does not agree with germline; a read error may underlie this. This chain joins TRBV19 and TRBJ2-7; TRBD2 aligns across 8 bases. CDR3 size: 14 residues. The germline V gene has CDR1 LNHDA and CDR2 SQIVND (reference sequence). CDR3 sequence reads: CTSSEPGLGYEQYF. The DNA for the CDR3 is TGTACCAGTAGTGAGCCGGGACTAGGGTACGAGCAGTACTTC.

This rearrangement joins TRBV27 to TRBJ2-1; D not certain. The CDR3 spans 11 residues. Between the trimmed V and J ends, which lost 6 bases and 8 bases, there was a span of 8 bases. From germline, CDR1 is MNHEY and CDR2 SMNVEV (reference sequence). Here the CDR3 DNA reads TGTGCCAGCAGCGGGTGGCATGAGCAGTTCTTC. Translated, it gives CASSGWHEQFF.

This chain connects TRBV7-9 to TRBJ1-2; 10 bases match TRBD1. After removal of 5 bases from V and 5 bases from J, the junction contained 8 bases not matched to a gene. CDR1 SEHNR and CDR2 FQNEAQ come from the germline V gene (reference sequence). This CDR3 has 15 amino acids. CDR3 DNA sequence: TGTGCCAGCAGCCCGGGGACAGGGGAGGCTTATGGCTACACCTTC. Amino acid sequence: CASSPGTGEAYGYTF.

This chain joins TRBV27 and TRBJ2-3; TRBD1 matches at 9 bases. V gave up 4 bases and J gave up 1 base; unmatched junction bases: 6. The CDR3 consists of 16 residues. Germline V lookup: CDR1 MNHEY, CDR2 SMNVEV (reference sequence). CDR3: CASSSMTGGGTDTQYF. The CDR3 nucleotides read TGTGCCAGCAGTTCCATGACAGGGGGAGGCACAGATACGCAGTATTTT.

This clone was counted only a few times. This sequence joins TRBV7-2 and TRBJ2-7; D is ambiguous. The CDR3 spans 14 residues. Trimming cost V 2 bases and J 4 bases, with 12 bases left between them. CDR1 and CDR2 from the germline V gene are SGHTA and FQGNSA. In nucleotides, the CDR3 is TGTGCCAGCAGCTTACAGCCAGGTCGGTACGAGCAGTACTTC. It encodes CASSLQPGRYEQYF.

The chain recombines TRBV6-4 with TRBJ2-1, with D possibly matching TRBD2 (6 bases). Germline V lookup: CDR1 MRHNA, CDR2 SNTAGT. V was trimmed by 5 bases and J by 5 bases, leaving 16 bases between them. This CDR3 is 15 amino acids long. CDR3 DNA: TGTGCCAGCAGTCTACTAGCAGGCGGGAACAATGAGCAGTTCTTC. Translating it yields CASSLLAGGNNEQFF.

CDR3 sequence: CASRDRNTEAFF. The CDR3 nucleotides are TGTGCCAGCAGAGACAGGAACACTGAAGCTTTCTTT. J is TRBJ1-1 and V is TRBV6-6; D may be TRBD1 (5 bases). Trimming left V 6 bases short and J 1 base short, with 6 bases between. Germline CDR1 is MNHNY and CDR2 is SVGAGI (reference sequence). The CDR3 consists of 12 residues.

J is TRBJ1-5 and V is TRBV28; 9 bases are a match to TRBD1. Trimming cost V 3 bases and J 6 bases; bases outside gene matches: 6. Germline lookup yields CDR1 MDHEN and CDR2 SYDVKM. CDR3 length: 15 residues. The CDR3: CASSLPGQGVQPQHF. CDR3 DNA: TGTGCCAGCAGTTTGCCGGGACAGGGAGTTCAGCCCCAGCATTTT.

The chain combines TRBV7-2 with TRBJ1-2; D call uncertain. Germline V CDR1 and CDR2: SGHTA, FQGNSA. The V end was cut by 1 base, the J end by 8 bases, with 14 bases between. The CDR3 is 14 residues long. For the CDR3, the DNA is TGTGCCAGCAGCTTAGTTGGGGTGGAGGGCGGCTACACCTTC. Amino acids: CASSLVGVEGGYTF.

The V and J genes are TRBV18 and TRBJ2-3; D perhaps matches TRBD1 (6 bases). The V end lost 1 base, the J end lost 3 bases, and 14 bases lay between the germline ends. Looked up from germline, CDR1 is KGHSH and CDR2 is LQKENI. CDR3 length: 16 residues. CDR3 nucleotides: TGTGCCAGCTCACCACGGGGGCTACCCTCGACAGATACGCAGTATTTT. Translated: CASSPRGLPSTDTQYF.

V is TRBV10-3 and J is TRBJ1-1, with D possibly being TRBD1 (5 bases). Between the trimmed V and J ends, which lost 6 bases and 11 bases, there was a span of 19 bases. Germline V gene data show CDR1 as ENHRY and CDR2 as SYGVKD. The length of the CDR3 is 13 residues. The CDR3 bases are TGTGCCATCAGGCGGGGAAAGGAAGAGGGGGCTTTCTTT. Translated, it gives CAIRRGKEEGAFF.

There are a few counts of this clone. V gene TRBV5-4 combines with J gene TRBJ2-5; D is perhaps TRBD1 (6 bases). The CDR3 spans 14 residues. V shed 0 bases and J shed 6 bases, with 12 bases lying between them. CDR1 is SGHNT and CDR2 is YYREEE in the germline V gene (reference sequence). CDR3 in DNA: TGTGCCAGCAGCTTGGACAGGGTGGCGCAGACCCAGTACTTC. It is translated as CASSLDRVAQTQYF.

This clone was counted once. The rearrangement joins TRBV4-1 to TRBJ1-4; a possible D gene is TRBD1 (6 bases). V lost 0 bases and J lost 5, with 13 bases in between. This CDR3 has 16 amino acids. CDR1 and CDR2 from the germline V gene are MGHRA and YSYEKL. The CDR3 bases are TGCGCCAGCAGCCAAGACGGGGCAGGGGTGAATGAAAAACTGTTTTTT. Its translation: CASSQDGAGVNEKLFF.

Points on this clone: Additional DNA sequences in this sample encode the identical CDR3. This chain uses TRBV5-1 with TRBJ2-5; D not resolved. The germline V gene encodes CDR1 SGHRS and CDR2 YFSETQ. The V end lost 0 bases, the J end lost 4 bases, and 4 bases lay between the germline ends. The CDR3 totals 12 residues. The CDR3 reads CASSLVAETQYF. CDR3 coding DNA: TGCGCCAGCAGCTTGGTGGCAGAGACCCAGTACTTC.